This T cell receptor (beta chain) was profiled in a study of cytomegalovirus exposure and HLA in healthy donors. The germline V gene encodes CDR1 MNHNS and CDR2 SASEGT. With V trimmed by 4 bases and J by 2 bases, 7 bases remained unmatched. The CDR3 consists of 15 residues. The study ran its PCR with 60 Vbeta and 13 Jbeta primers. Here immunoSEQ multiplex PCR was the method, and the copy in TCRdb shows in-frame clones only, minus some. The sample carries 150,000 to 200,000 clones, 70% to 80% recorded once. The sequence was obtained from a woman aged 25 to 45 in good health and CMV-seropositive. The chain is built from TRBV6-1 and TRBJ2-7; TRBD1 aligns across 8 bases. The specimen was PBMCs. CDR3 coding DNA: TGTGCCAGCAGTGTCCAGGGGGCGGAAGCCTACGAGCAGTACTTC. Residues: CASSVQGAEAYEQYF.